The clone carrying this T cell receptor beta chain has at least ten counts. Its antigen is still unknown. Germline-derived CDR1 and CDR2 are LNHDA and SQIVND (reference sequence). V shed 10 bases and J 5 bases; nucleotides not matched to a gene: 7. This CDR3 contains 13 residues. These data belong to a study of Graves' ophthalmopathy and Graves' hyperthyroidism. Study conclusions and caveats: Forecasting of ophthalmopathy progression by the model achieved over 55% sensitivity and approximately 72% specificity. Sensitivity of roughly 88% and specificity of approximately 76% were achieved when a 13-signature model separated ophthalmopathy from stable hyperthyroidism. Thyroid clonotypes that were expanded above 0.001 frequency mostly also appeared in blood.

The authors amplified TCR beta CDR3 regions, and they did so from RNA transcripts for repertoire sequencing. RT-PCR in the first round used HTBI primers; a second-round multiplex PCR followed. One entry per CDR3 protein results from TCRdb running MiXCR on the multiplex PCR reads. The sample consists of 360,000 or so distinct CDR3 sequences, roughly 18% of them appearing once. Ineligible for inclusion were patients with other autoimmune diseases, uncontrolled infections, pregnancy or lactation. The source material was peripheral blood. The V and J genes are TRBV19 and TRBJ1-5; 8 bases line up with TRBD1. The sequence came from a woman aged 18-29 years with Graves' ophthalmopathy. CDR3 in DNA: TGTGCCACCATGGACAGGGTCGATCAGCCCCAGCATTTT. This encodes CATMDRVDQPQHF.